Shown below are 12 T cell receptor beta chains from a single sample sequenced in a study of blood T cell repertoires in COVID-19. Profiling relied on immunoSEQ multiplex PCR, and the TCRdb table lists in-frame clones only, not all of them. The sample yields some 29,000 clones, 76% seen once. Source material: peripheral blood. The receptors originated from a man in his 70s with acute or convalescent COVID-19.

J is TRBJ2-5 and V is TRBV5-1; no definite D call. Germline CDR1 SGHRS, CDR2 YFSETQ. The CDR3 covers 15 residues. V was pared by 0 bases and J by 3 bases, with 12 bases between. The CDR3 sequence is CASSLAQVAEETQYF. The CDR3 region has the DNA TGCGCCAGCAGCTTGGCGCAGGTGGCAGAAGAGACCCAGTACTTC.

This clone was seen just once. The J gene is TRBJ2-3, the V gene TRBV7-3; tentative D call: TRBD1 (6 bases). There are 15 residues in the CDR3. The V end lost 2 bases, the J end lost 3 bases, and 12 bases lay between the germline ends. The V gene's germline CDR1 is SGHTA and CDR2 FQGTGA. The CDR3 nucleotides are TGTGCCAGCAGCTTACAAGGACAGCCTACAGATACGCAGTATTTT. This translates into CASSLQGQPTDTQYF.

The gene calls are TRBV28 and TRBJ2-5; D is possibly TRBD1 (5 bases). CDR3 length: 13 amino acids. Looked up from germline, CDR1 is MDHEN and CDR2 is SYDVKM. The germline V and J ends were trimmed by 5 bases and 2 bases, with 9 bases remaining between them. The CDR3 coding sequence is TGTGCCAGCAGTCGGACAAATCAAGAGACCCAGTACTTC. It yields the protein CASSRTNQETQYF.

By its share, this clone is medium-sized. V and J are TRBV7-8 and TRBJ2-1, with D perhaps matching TRBD2 (6 bases). The V and J ends lost 1 base and 5 bases respectively, with 9 bases between them. CDR3 length: 14 residues. CDR1 is SGHVS, CDR2 FQNEAQ, per germline. The CDR3 DNA is TGTGCCAGCAGCTTAGTGGGACTCCACAATGAGCAGTTCTTC. Protein: CASSLVGLHNEQFF.

The chain is built from TRBV27 and TRBJ1-4; 8 bases map to TRBD1. With 7 bases clipped from V and 7 bases from J, the junction kept 11 bases outside the gene matches. Germline V gene data show CDR1 as MNHEY and CDR2 as SMNVEV (reference sequence). This CDR3 has 15 residues. The CDR3 spells CASTTAGQGREKLFF. CDR3 sequence (DNA): TGTGCCAGCACGACTGCCGGACAGGGACGTGAAAAACTGTTTTTT.

The rearrangement joins TRBV7-2 to TRBJ1-1; TRBD1 agrees at 7 bases. The CDR3 is made up of 13 amino acids. V was pared by 5 bases and J by 5 bases, with 5 bases of the junction left unmatched. The germline gives CDR1 SGHTA, CDR2 FQGNSA. In DNA, the CDR3 is TGTGCCAGCAGCGCCCAGGGGGAGACTGAAGCTTTCTTT. Its translation is CASSAQGETEAFF.

This chain links TRBV7-2 with TRBJ2-5; unclear D gene. Germline V gene data show CDR1 as SGHTA and CDR2 as FQGNSA. The germline V and J ends were trimmed by 2 bases and 3 bases, with 7 bases remaining between them. The CDR3 has 13 amino acids. CDR3 bases: TGTGCCAGCAGCTTACCCTTTAAAGAGACCCAGTACTTC. Amino acids: CASSLPFKETQYF.

The chain recombines TRBV5-1 with TRBJ2-2; 9 bases align to TRBD2. The V segment lost 2 bases and the J segment 4 bases; nucleotides outside the gene matches: 6. In germline, CDR1 is SGHRS, CDR2 YFSETQ. The length of the CDR3 is 16 residues. CDR3 bases: TGCGCCAGCAGCTTCGGTAGCGGGAGAGGCACCGGGGAGCTGTTTTTT. This translates into CASSFGSGRGTGELFF. The full variable domain, with the rest looked up from reference TRBV5-1 and TRBJ2-2, is KAGVTQTPRYLIKTRGQQVTLSCSPISGHRSVSWYQQTPGQGLQFLFEYFSETQRNKGNFPGRFSGRQFSNSRSEMNVSTLELGDSALYLCASSFGSGRGTGELFFGEGSRLTVL.

The chain is built from TRBV7-2 and TRBJ2-5; 8 bases are a match to TRBD2. The CDR3 spans 15 residues. The germline V gene has CDR1 SGHTA and CDR2 FQGNSA. With V trimmed by 3 bases and J by 2 bases, 5 bases remained unmatched. The CDR3 is CASSLDSGGQETQYF. Here the CDR3 DNA reads TGTGCCAGCAGCTTGGACAGCGGGGGACAAGAGACCCAGTACTTC.

This sequence joins TRBV27 and TRBJ2-7, with D unclear. CDR1 is MNHEY and CDR2 is SMNVEV in the germline V gene (reference sequence). The CDR3 is 13 amino acids. V lost 6 bases to trimming and J lost 3 bases, with 12 bases between them. This CDR3 is CASSRTEIYEQYF. Written as DNA, the CDR3 is TGTGCCAGCAGCCGAACAGAGATCTACGAGCAGTACTTC.

V is TRBV4-3 and J is TRBJ2-1; D is possibly TRBD1 (5 bases). Germline lookup yields CDR1 LGHNA and CDR2 YSLEER. This CDR3 spans 15 amino acids. With 2 bases removed from V and 9 bases from J, the gap between germline ends came to 17 bases. As DNA, the CDR3 is TGCGCCAGCAGCCAATACCAGGGTGTTGGGGTTGAGCAGTTCTTC. As protein: CASSQYQGVGVEQFF.

The chain links TRBV6-5 to TRBJ2-7; D perhaps matches TRBD2 (6 bases). CDR3 length equals 15 residues. The germline CDR1 and CDR2 sequences are MNHEY and SVGAGI. Trimming left V 0 bases short and J 4 bases short, with 13 bases between. The CDR3 bases are TGTGCCAGCAGTTACTCAATCGCAGCGGGTTACGAGCAGTACTTC. As protein: CASSYSIAAGYEQYF.